This is a list of T cell receptor beta chains from one sample in a study of naive and memory T cell subsets. A single record per CDR3 protein comes from TCRdb applying MiXCR to the UMI-ligation and nested PCR reads. The table records 150,000 or so distinct CDR3 sequences, roughly 22% of them present only once. Sequencing was carried out using naive CD4+ T cells from blood. These receptors came from a human donor in good health. The CDR3 runs from the conserved cysteine through the conserved F or W. The order of the fields is J gene, D gene, clone size, V gene, CDR3 protein, CDR3 DNA. The D gene is left open where the match is weak. Clone size is shown for a subset of rows, as once, few, many or a class of expanded clone.

J: TRBJ2-7
D: NA
size: NA
V: TRBV2
CDR3: CASSKQLGTYEQYF
DNA: TGTGCCAGCAGCAAACAACTAGGGACATACGAGCAGTACTTC

J: TRBJ2-7
D: TRBD1
size: NA
V: TRBV12-3/TRBV12-4
CDR3: CASTRQGKGEQYF
DNA: TGTGCCAGCACCCGACAGGGTAAAGGCGAGCAGTACTTC

J: TRBJ2-5
D: NA
size: NA
V: TRBV30
CDR3: CAWNLGPGTQYF
DNA: TGTGCCTGGAATCTAGGGCCAGGGACCCAGTACTTC

J: TRBJ2-2
D: NA
size: NA
V: TRBV3-1
CDR3: CASSQEVRAGGELFF
DNA: TGTGCCAGCAGCCAAGAAGTCAGGGCGGGAGGGGAGCTGTTTTTT

J: TRBJ1-6
D: NA
size: few
V: TRBV6-5
CDR3: CASSYGRSNSPLHF
DNA: TGTGCCAGCAGTTACGGGCGGTCCAATTCACCCCTCCACTTT

J: TRBJ1-5
D: TRBD1
size: NA
V: TRBV6-1
CDR3: CASRGTGFVFNQPQHF
DNA: TGTGCCAGCAGGGGGACAGGTTTTGTTTTCAATCAGCCCCAGCATTTT

J: TRBJ1-1
D: NA
size: few
V: TRBV15
CDR3: CATSRRDRNTEAFF
DNA: TGTGCCACCAGCAGACGGGACCGGAACACTGAAGCTTTCTTT

J: TRBJ1-1
D: TRBD1
size: NA
V: TRBV18
CDR3: CASSPPGQGRTEAFF
DNA: TGTGCCAGCTCACCACCCGGACAGGGACGCACTGAAGCTTTCTTT

J: TRBJ2-7
D: TRBD1
size: NA
V: TRBV28
CDR3: CASSLFGPGQNYEQYF
DNA: TGTGCCAGCAGTTTATTTGGACCGGGACAGAACTACGAGCAGTACTTC

J: TRBJ2-3
D: NA
size: many
V: TRBV29-1
CDR3: CSVDPTDTQYF
DNA: TGCAGCGTTGACCCGACAGATACGCAGTATTTT

J: TRBJ2-3
D: TRBD2
size: few
V: TRBV12-3/TRBV12-4
CDR3: CASSLASGRTITSTDTQYF
DNA: TGTGCCAGCAGTTTGGCTAGCGGGAGGACAATTACTAGCACAGATACGCAGTATTTT

J: TRBJ2-5
D: NA
size: NA
V: TRBV2
CDR3: CASSEALLAGRGETQYF
DNA: TGTGCCAGCAGTGAAGCGCTTCTGGCAGGGCGGGGAGAGACCCAGTACTTC

J: TRBJ2-7
D: TRBD2
size: NA
V: TRBV6-2/TRBV6-3
CDR3: CASSTYRGGNEQYF
DNA: TGTGCCAGCAGTACATATCGGGGGGGGAACGAGCAGTACTTC

J: TRBJ2-2
D: TRBD2
size: NA
V: TRBV2
CDR3: CASRGLAGVLAGELFF
DNA: TGTGCCAGCAGGGGACTAGCGGGAGTATTGGCCGGGGAGCTGTTTTTT

J: TRBJ1-4
D: NA
size: NA
V: TRBV4-3
CDR3: CASSQGGRSNEKLFF
DNA: TGCGCCAGCAGCCAGGGAGGGCGTTCTAATGAAAAACTGTTTTTT

J: TRBJ2-3
D: TRBD2
size: NA
V: TRBV27
CDR3: CASSRSLAGSDTQYF
DNA: TGTGCCAGCAGTCGCTCTCTAGCGGGATCAGATACGCAGTATTTT

J: TRBJ2-3
D: TRBD2
size: NA
V: TRBV7-6
CDR3: CASSPGLADTDTQYF
DNA: TGTGCCAGCAGCCCGGGACTAGCGGACACAGATACGCAGTATTTT

J: TRBJ1-1
D: NA
size: NA
V: TRBV16
CDR3: CASSPRKGPTEAFF
DNA: TGTGCCAGCAGCCCCCGGAAGGGCCCCACTGAAGCTTTCTTT

J: TRBJ2-1
D: NA
size: NA
V: TRBV7-9
CDR3: CASSSRETDNEQFF
DNA: TGTGCCAGCAGCTCCCGCGAAACCGACAATGAGCAGTTCTTC

J: TRBJ2-5
D: TRBD2
size: NA
V: TRBV5-1
CDR3: CASSLAQLAGEETQYF
DNA: TGCGCCAGCAGCTTGGCCCAACTAGCGGGAGAAGAGACCCAGTACTTC

J: TRBJ1-3
D: NA
size: NA
V: TRBV9
CDR3: CASSVTTADSGNTIYF
DNA: TGTGCCAGCAGCGTAACAACAGCCGACTCTGGAAACACCATATATTTT

J: TRBJ2-2
D: TRBD2
size: many
V: TRBV29-1
CDR3: CSGILAGINTGELFF
DNA: TGCAGCGGAATTCTAGCGGGAATAAACACCGGGGAGCTGTTTTTT

J: TRBJ2-3
D: TRBD1
size: few
V: TRBV6-6
CDR3: CASSTTGPTDTQYF
DNA: TGTGCCAGCAGTACGACAGGGCCGACAGATACGCAGTATTTT

J: TRBJ2-7
D: TRBD1
size: few
V: TRBV19
CDR3: CASSIVQGALEQYF
DNA: TGTGCCAGTAGTATAGTCCAGGGGGCGCTTGAGCAGTACTTC

J: TRBJ1-1
D: NA
size: NA
V: TRBV5-1
CDR3: CASTPGGMNTEAFF
DNA: TGCGCCAGCACCCCCGGGGGAATGAACACTGAAGCTTTCTTT